These 10 T cell receptor beta chains share one sample of origin, sequenced in a study of shared clonotypes between healthy human individuals. The protocol was immunoSEQ multiplex PCR, while the TCRdb copy is restricted to in-frame clones and leaves out a portion. The table has nearly 2 million clones, approximately 94% seen once. Cells designated naive CD8 were CD45RO-negative and were positively selected for CCR7, with terminally differentiated effector memory CD45RA+ cells excluded. The sample consisted of naive CD8+ T cells sorted from blood. The receptors were gathered from a man in his late teens or twenties in good health.

The chain combines TRBV5-1 with TRBJ1-2; tentative D call: TRBD1 (6 bases). The CDR3 is 12 amino acids. Trimming stripped 9 bases from V and 8 bases from J, with 17 bases between. CDR1 SGHRS and CDR2 YFSETQ come from the germline V gene. The CDR3 protein is CATDPQGLGYTF. CDR3 bases: TGCGCCACCGACCCCCAGGGGCTCGGCTACACCTTC. Using reference TRBV5-1 and TRBJ1-2 for the parts outside the CDR3, the full variable domain is KAGVTQTPRYLIKTRGQQVTLSCSPISGHRSVSWYQQTPGQGLQFLFEYFSETQRNKGNFPGRFSGRQFSNSRSEMNVSTLELGDSALYLCATDPQGLGYTFGSGTRLTVV.

Only a few counts were recorded for this clone. A much larger clonotype is one base distant, so this may be a read error. This specimen includes other DNA sequences encoding the same CDR3. The V gene is TRBV9, the J gene TRBJ1-1; no reliable D call. CDR3 length: 13 amino acids. The V and J ends lost 3 bases and 1 base respectively, with 7 bases between them. The germline gives CDR1 SGDLS, CDR2 YYNGEE. CDR3 sequence reads: CASSGGGNTEAFF. As DNA, the CDR3 is TGTGCCAGCAGCGGAGGCGGGAACACTGAAGCTTTCTTT.

V and J are TRBV2 and TRBJ2-7; D is possibly TRBD1 (6 bases). Trimming took 7 bases from V and 3 from J, leaving 10 bases between them. Germline V gene data show CDR1 as SNHLY and CDR2 as FYNNEI. The CDR3 spans 12 residues. The CDR3 protein is CASNGQSYEQYF. The CDR3 DNA sequence: TGTGCCAGCAATGGACAGAGCTACGAGCAGTACTTC.

As regards this clone: Other DNA sequences in this sample translate to the same CDR3. This rearrangement joins TRBV27 to TRBJ1-1; D may be TRBD1 (5 bases). The V gene lost 5 bases and the J gene lost 1 base, with 8 bases spanning the gap. This CDR3 has 13 amino acids. CDR1 MNHEY and CDR2 SMNVEV come from the germline V gene (reference sequence). CDR3 in amino acids: CASSLTANTEAFF. CDR3 DNA sequence: TGTGCCAGCAGTCTGACAGCGAACACTGAAGCTTTCTTT.

This rearrangement joins TRBV30 to TRBJ1-4, with no clear D. Germline V gives CDR1 GTSNPN, CDR2 SVGIG (reference sequence). CDR3 length: 12 amino acids. Written as DNA, the CDR3 is TGTGCGGCGGAAGCCCATAATGAAAAACTGTTTTTT. It yields the protein CAAEAHNEKLFF.

The rearrangement joins TRBV7-3 to TRBJ2-7; D perhaps matches TRBD2 (6 bases). This CDR3 is 13 amino acids long. V was trimmed by 2 bases and J by 6 bases, leaving 11 bases between them. Germline lookup yields CDR1 SGHTA and CDR2 FQGTGA. The CDR3 DNA follows: TGTGCCAGCAGCTTAGATACTAGCCCCGAGCAGTACTTC. As protein: CASSLDTSPEQYF.

The V and J genes are TRBV27 and TRBJ2-7, with D unclear. The germline CDR1 and CDR2 sequences are MNHEY and SMNVEV (reference sequence). There are 12 residues in the CDR3. The ends were cut back, 10 bases at V and 0 bases at J, with 10 bases in the middle. The CDR3 region has the DNA TGTGCCACATTCCTCAGCTCCTACGAGCAGTACTTC. Amino acid sequence: CATFLSSYEQYF.

This clone has a single count. The rearrangement uses TRBV30 and TRBJ1-1; D unresolved. V was clipped by 4 bases and J by 10 bases, with 31 bases between them. Per germline, CDR1 GTSNPN and CDR2 SVGIG (reference sequence). There are 17 residues in the CDR3. The CDR3 coding sequence is TGTGCCTGGATGGGAGTCGGGGTGAACCTAGGTGTATCGGGAGCTTTCTTT. This encodes CAWMGVGVNLGVSGAFF. The full variable domain, with the rest looked up from reference TRBV30 and TRBJ1-1, is SQTIHQWPATLVQPVGSPLSLECTVEGTSNPNLYWYRQAAGRGLQLLFYSVGIGQISSEVPQNLSASRPQDRQFILSSKKLLLSDSGFYLCAWMGVGVNLGVSGAFFGQGTRLTVV.

The chain employs TRBV30 and TRBJ1-5, with D perhaps TRBD1 (6 bases). Germline V gene lookup returns CDR1 GTSNPN and CDR2 SVGIG (reference sequence). V was clipped by 0 bases and J by 11 bases, with 11 bases between them. This CDR3 spans 12 amino acids. This CDR3 reads CAWSVEPGAQHF. The CDR3 DNA is TGTGCCTGGAGTGTAGAGCCAGGGGCCCAGCATTTT.

The chain links TRBV6-5 to TRBJ2-1, with 10 bases lining up with TRBD2. From germline, CDR1 is MNHEY and CDR2 SVGAGI. The ends lost 6 bases at V and 7 bases at J; junction bases unmatched: 9. The CDR3 is 15 amino acids. CDR3 in amino acids: CASSVSGGLGNEQFF. CDR3 sequence (DNA): TGTGCCAGCAGCGTTAGCGGGGGGCTTGGTAATGAGCAGTTCTTC.